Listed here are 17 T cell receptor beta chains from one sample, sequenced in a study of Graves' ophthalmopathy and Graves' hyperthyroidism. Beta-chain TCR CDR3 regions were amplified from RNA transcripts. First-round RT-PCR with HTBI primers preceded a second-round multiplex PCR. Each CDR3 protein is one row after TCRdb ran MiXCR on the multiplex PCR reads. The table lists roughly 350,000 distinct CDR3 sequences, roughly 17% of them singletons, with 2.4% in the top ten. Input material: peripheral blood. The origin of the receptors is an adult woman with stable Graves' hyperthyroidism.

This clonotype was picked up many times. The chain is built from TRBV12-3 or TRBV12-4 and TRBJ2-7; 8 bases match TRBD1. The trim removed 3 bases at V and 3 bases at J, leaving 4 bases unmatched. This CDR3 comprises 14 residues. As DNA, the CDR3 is TGTGCCAGCAGTTTCAGGGGGCGCGGCTACGAGCAGTACTTC. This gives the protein CASSFRGRGYEQYF.

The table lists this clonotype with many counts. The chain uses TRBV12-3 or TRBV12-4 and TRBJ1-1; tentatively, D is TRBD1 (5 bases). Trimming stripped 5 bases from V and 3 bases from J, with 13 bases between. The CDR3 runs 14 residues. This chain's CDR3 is CASSTTQGDTEAFF. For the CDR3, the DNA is TGTGCCAGCAGTACCACCCAAGGGGACACTGAAGCTTTCTTT.

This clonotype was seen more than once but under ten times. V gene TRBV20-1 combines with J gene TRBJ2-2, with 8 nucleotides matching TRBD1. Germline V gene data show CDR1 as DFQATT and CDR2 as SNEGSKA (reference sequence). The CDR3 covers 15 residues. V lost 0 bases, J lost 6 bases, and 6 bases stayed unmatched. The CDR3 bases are TGCAGTGCTAGAGAGACAGGGGTATCCGCCGGGGAGCTGTTTTTT. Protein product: CSARETGVSAGELFF.

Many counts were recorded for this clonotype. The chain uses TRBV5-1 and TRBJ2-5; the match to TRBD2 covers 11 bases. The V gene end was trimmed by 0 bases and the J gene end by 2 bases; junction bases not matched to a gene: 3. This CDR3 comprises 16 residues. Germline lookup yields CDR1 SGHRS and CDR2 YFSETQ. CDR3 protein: CASSLAVAGGQETQYF. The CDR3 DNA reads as TGCGCCAGCAGCTTGGCAGTAGCGGGAGGGCAAGAGACCCAGTACTTC. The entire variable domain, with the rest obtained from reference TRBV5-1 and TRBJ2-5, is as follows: KAGVTQTPRYLIKTRGQQVTLSCSPISGHRSVSWYQQTPGQGLQFLFEYFSETQRNKGNFPGRFSGRQFSNSRSEMNVSTLELGDSALYLCASSLAVAGGQETQYFGPGTRLLVL.

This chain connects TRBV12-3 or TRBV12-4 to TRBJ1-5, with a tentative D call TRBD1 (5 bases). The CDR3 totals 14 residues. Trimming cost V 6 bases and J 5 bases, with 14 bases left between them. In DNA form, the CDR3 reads TGTGCCAGCAGACCCGGACATATTGATCAGCCCCAGCATTTT. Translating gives CASRPGHIDQPQHF.

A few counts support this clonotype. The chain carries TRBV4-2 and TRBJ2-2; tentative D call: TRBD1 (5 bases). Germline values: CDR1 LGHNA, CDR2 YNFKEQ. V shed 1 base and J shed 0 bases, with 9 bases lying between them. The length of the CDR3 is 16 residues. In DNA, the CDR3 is TGTGCCAGCAGCCAAGGGGCCAGGGCGAACACCGGGGAGCTGTTTTTT. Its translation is CASSQGARANTGELFF.

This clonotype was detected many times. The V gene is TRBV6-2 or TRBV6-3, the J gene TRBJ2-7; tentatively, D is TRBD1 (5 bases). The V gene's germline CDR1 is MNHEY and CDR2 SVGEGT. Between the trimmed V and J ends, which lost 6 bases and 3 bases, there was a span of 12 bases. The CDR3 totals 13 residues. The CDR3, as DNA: TGTGCCAGCAGCTCCTTAGGGGTCTACGAGCAGTACTTC. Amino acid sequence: CASSSLGVYEQYF.

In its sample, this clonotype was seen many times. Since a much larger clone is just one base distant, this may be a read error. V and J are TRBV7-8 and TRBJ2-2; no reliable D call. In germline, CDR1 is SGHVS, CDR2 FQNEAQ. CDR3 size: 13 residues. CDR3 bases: TGTGCCAGCAGCACCTCGATCACCTGGGAGCTGTTTTTT. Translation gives CASSTSITWELFF.

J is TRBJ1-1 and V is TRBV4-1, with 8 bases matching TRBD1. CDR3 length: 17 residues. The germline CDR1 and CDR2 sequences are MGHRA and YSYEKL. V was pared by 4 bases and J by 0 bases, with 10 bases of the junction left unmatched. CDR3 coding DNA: TGCGCCAGCAGCCCAGGGGGCGCGGTTCAGATGAACACTGAAGCTTTCTTT. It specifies CASSPGGAVQMNTEAFF.

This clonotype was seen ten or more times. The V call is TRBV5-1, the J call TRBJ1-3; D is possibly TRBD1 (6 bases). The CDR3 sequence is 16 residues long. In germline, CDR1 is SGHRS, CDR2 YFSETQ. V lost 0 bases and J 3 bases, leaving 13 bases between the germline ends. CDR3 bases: TGCGCCAGCAGCTTGGTCCCGGGGGCCAGTGGAAACACCATATATTTT. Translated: CASSLVPGASGNTIYF.

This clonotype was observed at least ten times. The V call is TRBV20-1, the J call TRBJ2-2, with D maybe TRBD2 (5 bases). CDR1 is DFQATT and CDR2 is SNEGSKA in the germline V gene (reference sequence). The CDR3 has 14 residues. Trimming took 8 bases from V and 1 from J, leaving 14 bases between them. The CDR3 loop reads CSTGIHRNTGELFF. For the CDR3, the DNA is TGCAGTACCGGGATCCACCGGAACACCGGGGAGCTGTTTTTT.

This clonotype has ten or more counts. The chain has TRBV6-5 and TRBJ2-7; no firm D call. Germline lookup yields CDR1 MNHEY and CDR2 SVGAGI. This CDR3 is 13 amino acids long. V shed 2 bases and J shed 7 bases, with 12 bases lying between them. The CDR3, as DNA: TGTGCCAGCAGTTACGTCCAGTGGGTAGAGCAGTACTTC. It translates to CASSYVQWVEQYF.

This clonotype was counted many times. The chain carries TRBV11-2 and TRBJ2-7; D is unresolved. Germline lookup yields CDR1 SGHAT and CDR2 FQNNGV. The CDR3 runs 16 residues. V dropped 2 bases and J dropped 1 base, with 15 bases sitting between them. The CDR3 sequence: CASSLPESWDSYEQYF. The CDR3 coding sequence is TGTGCCAGCAGCTTACCAGAGAGCTGGGATTCCTACGAGCAGTACTTC.

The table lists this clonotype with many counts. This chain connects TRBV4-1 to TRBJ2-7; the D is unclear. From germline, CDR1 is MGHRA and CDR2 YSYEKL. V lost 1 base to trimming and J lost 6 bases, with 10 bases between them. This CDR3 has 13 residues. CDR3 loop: CASSQVGAFEQYF. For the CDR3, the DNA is TGCGCCAGCAGCCAAGTAGGTGCCTTCGAGCAGTACTTC.

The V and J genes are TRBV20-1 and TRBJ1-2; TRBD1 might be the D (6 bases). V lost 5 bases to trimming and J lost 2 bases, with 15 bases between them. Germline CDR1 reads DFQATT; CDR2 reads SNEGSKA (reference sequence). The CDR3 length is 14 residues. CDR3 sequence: CSAHTPTGNYGYTF. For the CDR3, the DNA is TGCAGTGCTCACACCCCTACAGGGAACTATGGCTACACCTTC.

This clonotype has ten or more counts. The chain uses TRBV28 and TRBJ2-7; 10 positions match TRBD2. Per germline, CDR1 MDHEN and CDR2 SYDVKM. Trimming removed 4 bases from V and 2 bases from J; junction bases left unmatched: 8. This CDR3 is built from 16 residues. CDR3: CASSSIGTSAPYEQYF. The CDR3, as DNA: TGTGCCAGCAGTTCGATAGGGACTAGCGCACCCTACGAGCAGTACTTC.

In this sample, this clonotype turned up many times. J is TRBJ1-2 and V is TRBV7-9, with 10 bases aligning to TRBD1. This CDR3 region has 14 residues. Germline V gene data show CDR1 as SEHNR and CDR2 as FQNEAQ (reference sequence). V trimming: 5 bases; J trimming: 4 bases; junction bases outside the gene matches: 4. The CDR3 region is CASSRGQGFYGYTF. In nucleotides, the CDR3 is TGTGCCAGCAGCCGGGGACAGGGGTTCTATGGCTACACCTTC.